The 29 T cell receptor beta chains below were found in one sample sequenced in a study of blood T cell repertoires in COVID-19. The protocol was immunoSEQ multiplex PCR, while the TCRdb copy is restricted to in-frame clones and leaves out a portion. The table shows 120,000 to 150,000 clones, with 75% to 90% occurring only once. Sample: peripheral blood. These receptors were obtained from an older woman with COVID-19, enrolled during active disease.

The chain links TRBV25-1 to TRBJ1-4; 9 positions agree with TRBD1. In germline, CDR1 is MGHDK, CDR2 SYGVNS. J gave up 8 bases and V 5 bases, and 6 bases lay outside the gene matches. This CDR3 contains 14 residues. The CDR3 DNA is TGTGCCAGCAGTAAGACAGGGGGTGGCGAAAAACTGTTTTTT. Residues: CASSKTGGGEKLFF.

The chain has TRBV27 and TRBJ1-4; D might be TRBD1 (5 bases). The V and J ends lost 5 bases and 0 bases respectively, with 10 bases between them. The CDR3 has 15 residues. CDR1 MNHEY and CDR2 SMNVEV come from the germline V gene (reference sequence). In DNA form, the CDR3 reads TGTGCCAGCAGTGCAAGACAGCCAACTAATGAAAAACTGTTTTTT. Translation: CASSARQPTNEKLFF.

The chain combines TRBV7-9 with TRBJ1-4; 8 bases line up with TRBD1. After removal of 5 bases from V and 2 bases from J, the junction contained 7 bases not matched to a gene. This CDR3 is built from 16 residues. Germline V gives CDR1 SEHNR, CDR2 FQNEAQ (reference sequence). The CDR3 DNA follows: TGTGCCAGCAGCCCTGGACAGGGAAAGACTAATGAAAAACTGTTTTTT. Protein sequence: CASSPGQGKTNEKLFF.

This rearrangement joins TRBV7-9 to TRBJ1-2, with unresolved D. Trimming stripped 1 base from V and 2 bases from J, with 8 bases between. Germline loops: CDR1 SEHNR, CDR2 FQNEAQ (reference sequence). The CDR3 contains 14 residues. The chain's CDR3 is CASSLGAGNYGYTF. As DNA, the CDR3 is TGTGCCAGCAGCTTAGGGGCAGGAAACTATGGCTACACCTTC.

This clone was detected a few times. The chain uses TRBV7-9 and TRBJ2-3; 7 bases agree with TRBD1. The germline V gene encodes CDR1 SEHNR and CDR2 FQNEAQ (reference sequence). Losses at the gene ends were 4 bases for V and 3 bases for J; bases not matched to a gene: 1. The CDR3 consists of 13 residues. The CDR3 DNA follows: TGTGCCAGCAGCTGGGGACAGACAGATACGCAGTATTTT. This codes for CASSWGQTDTQYF.

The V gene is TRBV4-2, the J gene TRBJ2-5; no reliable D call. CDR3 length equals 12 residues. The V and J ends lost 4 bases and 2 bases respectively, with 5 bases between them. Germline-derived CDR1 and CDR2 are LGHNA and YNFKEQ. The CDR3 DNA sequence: TGTGCCAGCAGCCCGACACAAGAGACCCAGTACTTC. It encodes CASSPTQETQYF.

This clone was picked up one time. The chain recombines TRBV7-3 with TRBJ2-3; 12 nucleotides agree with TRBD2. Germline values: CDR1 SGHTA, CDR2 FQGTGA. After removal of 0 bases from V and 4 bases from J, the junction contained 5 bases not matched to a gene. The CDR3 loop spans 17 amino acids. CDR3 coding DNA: TGTGCCAGCAGCTTAACAAGATCTAGCGGGGGGGCAGATACGCAGTATTTT. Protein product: CASSLTRSSGGADTQYF.

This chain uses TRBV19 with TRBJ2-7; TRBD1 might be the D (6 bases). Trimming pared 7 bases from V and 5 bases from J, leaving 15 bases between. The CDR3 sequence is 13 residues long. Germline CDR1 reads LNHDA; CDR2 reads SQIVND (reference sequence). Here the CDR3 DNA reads TGTGCCAGTATCGGGCAGGGGCTCAACGAGCAGTACTTC. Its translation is CASIGQGLNEQYF.

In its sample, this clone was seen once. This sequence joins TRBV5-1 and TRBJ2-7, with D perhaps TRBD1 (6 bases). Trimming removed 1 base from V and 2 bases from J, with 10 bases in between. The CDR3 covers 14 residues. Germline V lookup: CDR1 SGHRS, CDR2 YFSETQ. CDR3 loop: CASSLLDSPYEQYF. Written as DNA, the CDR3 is TGCGCCAGCAGCTTGCTGGACAGCCCCTACGAGCAGTACTTC.

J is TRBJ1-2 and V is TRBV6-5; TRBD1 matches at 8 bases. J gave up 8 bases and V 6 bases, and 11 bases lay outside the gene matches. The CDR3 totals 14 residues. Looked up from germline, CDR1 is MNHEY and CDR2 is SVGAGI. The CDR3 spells CASSQTGALEGYTF. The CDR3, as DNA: TGTGCCAGCAGCCAGACAGGGGCCTTGGAGGGCTACACCTTC.

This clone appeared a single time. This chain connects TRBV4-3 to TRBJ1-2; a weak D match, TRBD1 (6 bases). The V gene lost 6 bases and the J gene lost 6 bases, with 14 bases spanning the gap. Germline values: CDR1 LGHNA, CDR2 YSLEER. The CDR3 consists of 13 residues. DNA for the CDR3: TGCGCCAGCAGACTAGGGGGAGGGGATGGCTACACCTTC. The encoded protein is CASRLGGGDGYTF.

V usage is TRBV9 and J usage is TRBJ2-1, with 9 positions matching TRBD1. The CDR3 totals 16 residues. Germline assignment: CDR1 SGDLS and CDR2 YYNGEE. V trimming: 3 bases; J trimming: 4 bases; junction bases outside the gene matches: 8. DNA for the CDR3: TGTGCCAGCAGCGCAACCGGGACAGGGAATTACAATGAGCAGTTCTTC. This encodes CASSATGTGNYNEQFF.

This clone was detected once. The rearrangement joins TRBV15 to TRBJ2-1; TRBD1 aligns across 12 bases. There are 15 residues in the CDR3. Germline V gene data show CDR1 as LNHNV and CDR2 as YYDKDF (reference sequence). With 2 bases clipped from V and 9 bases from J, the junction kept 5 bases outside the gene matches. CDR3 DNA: TGTGCCACCAGCAGAACCGGGACAGGGGGCCGTGAGCAGTTCTTC. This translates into CATSRTGTGGREQFF. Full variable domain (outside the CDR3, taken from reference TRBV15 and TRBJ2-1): DAMVIQNPRYQVTQFGKPVTLSCSQTLNHNVMYWYQQKSSQAPKLLFHYYDKDFNNEADTPDNFQSRRPNTSFCFLDIRSPGLGDTAMYLCATSRTGTGGREQFFGPGTRLTVL.

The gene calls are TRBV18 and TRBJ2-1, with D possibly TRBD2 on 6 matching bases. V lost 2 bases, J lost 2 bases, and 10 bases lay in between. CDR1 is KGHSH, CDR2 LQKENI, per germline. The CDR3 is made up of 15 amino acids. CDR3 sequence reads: CASSPAGTTYNEQFF. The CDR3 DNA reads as TGTGCCAGCTCACCAGCGGGGACCACCTACAATGAGCAGTTCTTC.

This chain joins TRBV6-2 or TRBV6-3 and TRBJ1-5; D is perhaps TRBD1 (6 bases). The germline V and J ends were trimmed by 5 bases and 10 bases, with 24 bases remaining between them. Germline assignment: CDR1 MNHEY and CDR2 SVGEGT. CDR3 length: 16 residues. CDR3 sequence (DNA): TGTGCCAGCAGTGGGCCGGGGGGGGCGTCCAATCGACCCCAGCATTTT. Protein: CASSGPGGASNRPQHF.

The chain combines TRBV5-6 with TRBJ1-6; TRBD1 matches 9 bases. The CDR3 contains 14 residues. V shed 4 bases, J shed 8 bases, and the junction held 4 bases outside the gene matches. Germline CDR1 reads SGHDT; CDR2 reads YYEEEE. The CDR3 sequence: CASSMGQGHSPLHF. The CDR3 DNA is TGTGCCAGCAGCATGGGACAGGGCCATTCACCCCTCCACTTT.

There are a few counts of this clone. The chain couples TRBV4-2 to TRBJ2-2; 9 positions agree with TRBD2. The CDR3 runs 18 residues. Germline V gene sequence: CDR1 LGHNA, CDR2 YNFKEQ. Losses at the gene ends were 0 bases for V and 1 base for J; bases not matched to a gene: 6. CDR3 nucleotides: TGTGCCAGCAGCCAAGAATCGCCAGCGGGGGGGAACACCGGGGAGCTGTTTTTT. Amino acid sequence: CASSQESPAGGNTGELFF.

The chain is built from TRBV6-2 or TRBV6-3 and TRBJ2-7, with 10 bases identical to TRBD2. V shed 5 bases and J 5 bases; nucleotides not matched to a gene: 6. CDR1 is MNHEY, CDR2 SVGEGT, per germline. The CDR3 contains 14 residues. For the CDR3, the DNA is TGTGCCAGCAGTCTGACTAGCGGGTCTCACGAGCAGTACTTC. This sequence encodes CASSLTSGSHEQYF.

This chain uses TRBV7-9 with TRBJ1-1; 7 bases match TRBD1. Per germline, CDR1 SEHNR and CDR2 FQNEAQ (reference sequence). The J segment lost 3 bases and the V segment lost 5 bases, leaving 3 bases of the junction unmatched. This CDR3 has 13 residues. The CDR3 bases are TGTGCCAGCAGCCTAACAGGGGACACTGAAGCTTTCTTT. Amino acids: CASSLTGDTEAFF.

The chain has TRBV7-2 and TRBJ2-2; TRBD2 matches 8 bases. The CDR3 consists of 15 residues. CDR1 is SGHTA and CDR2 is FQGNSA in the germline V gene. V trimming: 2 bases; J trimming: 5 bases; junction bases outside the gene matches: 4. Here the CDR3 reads CASSLYGGATGELFF. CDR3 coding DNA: TGTGCCAGCAGCTTATACGGGGGGGCAACCGGGGAGCTGTTTTTT.

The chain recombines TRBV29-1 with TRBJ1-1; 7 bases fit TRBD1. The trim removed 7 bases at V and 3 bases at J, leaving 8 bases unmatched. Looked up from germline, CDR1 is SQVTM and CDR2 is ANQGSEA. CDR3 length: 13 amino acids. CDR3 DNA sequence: TGCAGCGCCGAGGAAACAGGGGACACTGAAGCTTTCTTT. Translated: CSAEETGDTEAFF.

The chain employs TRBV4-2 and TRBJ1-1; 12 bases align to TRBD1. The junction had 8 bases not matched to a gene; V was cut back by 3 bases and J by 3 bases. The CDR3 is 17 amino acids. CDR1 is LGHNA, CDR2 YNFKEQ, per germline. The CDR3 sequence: CASSHLGTGGKDTEAFF. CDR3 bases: TGTGCCAGCAGCCACCTCGGGACAGGGGGCAAGGACACTGAAGCTTTCTTT.

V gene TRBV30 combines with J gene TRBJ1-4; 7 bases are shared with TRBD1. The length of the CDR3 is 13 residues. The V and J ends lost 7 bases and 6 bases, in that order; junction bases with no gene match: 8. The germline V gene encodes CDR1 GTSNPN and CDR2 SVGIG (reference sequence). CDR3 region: CASAGGTDEKLFF. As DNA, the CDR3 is TGTGCCTCGGCAGGGGGGACTGATGAAAAACTGTTTTTT.

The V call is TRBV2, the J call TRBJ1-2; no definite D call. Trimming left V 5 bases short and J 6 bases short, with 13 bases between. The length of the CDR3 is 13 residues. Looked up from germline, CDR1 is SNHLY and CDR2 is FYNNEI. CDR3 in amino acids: CASSLGRVHGYTF. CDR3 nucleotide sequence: TGTGCCAGCAGTCTAGGGAGGGTTCATGGCTACACCTTC.

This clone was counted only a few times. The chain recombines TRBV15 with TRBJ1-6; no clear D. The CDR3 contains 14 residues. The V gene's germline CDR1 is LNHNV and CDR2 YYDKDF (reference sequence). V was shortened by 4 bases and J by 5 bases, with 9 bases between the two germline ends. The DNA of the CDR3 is TGTGCCACCAGCAAACATCTTGATAATTCACCCCTCCACTTT. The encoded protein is CATSKHLDNSPLHF.

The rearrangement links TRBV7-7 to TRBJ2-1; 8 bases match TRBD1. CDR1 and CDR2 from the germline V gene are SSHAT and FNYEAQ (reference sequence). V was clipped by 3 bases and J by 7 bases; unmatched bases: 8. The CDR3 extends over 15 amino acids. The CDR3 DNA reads TGTGCCAGCAGCTTCAATTTAGGACAGGGAAATGAGCAGTTCTTC. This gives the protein CASSFNLGQGNEQFF.

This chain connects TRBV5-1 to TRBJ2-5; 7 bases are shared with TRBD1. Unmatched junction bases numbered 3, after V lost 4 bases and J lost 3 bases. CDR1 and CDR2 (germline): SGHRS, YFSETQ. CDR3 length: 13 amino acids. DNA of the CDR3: TGCGCCAGCAGCACGGGGACAGAAGAGACCCAGTACTTC. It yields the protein CASSTGTEETQYF. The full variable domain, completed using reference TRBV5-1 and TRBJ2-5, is KAGVTQTPRYLIKTRGQQVTLSCSPISGHRSVSWYQQTPGQGLQFLFEYFSETQRNKGNFPGRFSGRQFSNSRSEMNVSTLELGDSALYLCASSTGTEETQYFGPGTRLLVL.

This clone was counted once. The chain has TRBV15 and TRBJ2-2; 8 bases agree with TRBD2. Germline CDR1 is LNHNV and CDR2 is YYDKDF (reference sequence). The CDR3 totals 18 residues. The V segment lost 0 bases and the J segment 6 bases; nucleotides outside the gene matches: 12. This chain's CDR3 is CATSRDWGRGGQSGELFF. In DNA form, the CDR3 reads TGTGCCACCAGCAGAGATTGGGGACGGGGGGGCCAGTCCGGGGAGCTGTTTTTT.

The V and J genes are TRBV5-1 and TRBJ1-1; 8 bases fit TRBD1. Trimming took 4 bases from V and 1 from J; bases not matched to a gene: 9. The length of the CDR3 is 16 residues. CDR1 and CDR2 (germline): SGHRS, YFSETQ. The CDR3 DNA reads TGCGCCAGCAGCCCTGACAGGGGAATGCAGAACACTGAAGCTTTCTTT. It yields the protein CASSPDRGMQNTEAFF.